This TCR beta chain was identified during a study of T cell changes during pregnancy in multiple sclerosis. Assay used: immunoSEQ multiplex PCR; TCRdb lists only in-frame clones, some missing. The sample records around 34,000 clones, roughly 90% being singletons. Here the sequenced sample was CD8+ T cells from peripheral blood mononuclear cells, taken after pregnancy. This TCR derives from a female donor with multiple sclerosis, enrolled in a pregnancy study.

CDR3: CASATSGGILYNEQFF. The CDR3 DNA reads TGTGCCAGCGCTACTAGCGGGGGGATCCTATACAATGAGCAGTTCTTC. V is TRBV19 and J is TRBJ2-1, with 12 bases that match TRBD2. The germline CDR1 and CDR2 sequences are LNHDA and SQIVND (reference sequence). This CDR3 is built from 16 residues. The J segment lost 4 bases and the V segment lost 9 bases, leaving 10 bases of the junction unmatched.